Listed below are T cell receptor beta chains from one sample, sequenced in a study of blood T cell repertoires in COVID-19. Measured with immunoSEQ multiplex PCR; TCRdb has only the in-frame clones, and not every one. The profile shows 150,000 or so clones, 70% to 90% of them singletons. The material sequenced was PBMCs or T cells enriched from blood (not recorded which). The receptors come from a woman aged 25 to 45 with acute COVID-19. Each CDR3 is given with its conserved first and last residue. D genes are given only for firm matches. Not all rows give a size; the values are once, few, many and, for expanded clones, a class.

TRBJ2-2 NA 19 TRBD2 TRBV18 TGTGCCAGCTCACCGGCGAGAGGAACCGGGACTAAGGTCGCCGGGGAGCTGTTTTTT CASSPARGTGTKVAGELFF
TRBJ2-2 NA 16 TRBD2 TRBV6-6 TGTGCCAGCAGTACGGGACTACGATCGAACACCGGGGAGCTGTTTTTT CASSTGLRSNTGELFF
TRBJ2-1 NA 17 TRBD2 TRBV5-1 TGCGCCAGCAGCACCGGACTAGCGGGTTCTGTGGGTGCGGAGCAGTTCTTC CASSTGLAGSVGAEQFF
TRBJ2-1 NA 16 TRBD2 TRBV5-4 TGTGCCAGCAGCCGTAGGCTAGCGGGAGTAGCCAATGAGCAGTTCTTC CASSRRLAGVANEQFF
TRBJ1-4 NA 15 TRBD1 TRBV2 TGTGCCAGCAGTCGAATGACAGGGTTGGGTGAAAAACTGTTTTTT CASSRMTGLGEKLFF
TRBJ1-4 NA 15 TRBD1 TRBV19 TGTGCCAGTAGTATCGCCGGGACAGGTCTCGAAAAACTGTTTTTT CASSIAGTGLEKLFF
TRBJ2-5 NA 13 TRBD2 TRBV11-3 TGTGCCAGCAGCTCAGGACTAGCTGAGACCCAGTACTTC CASSSGLAETQYF
TRBJ1-5 NA 14 NA TRBV28 TGTGCCAGCAGTCTCTACAGGGAAAATCAGCCCCAGCATTTT CASSLYRENQPQHF
TRBJ2-5 NA 12 TRBD2 TRBV30 TGTGCCTGGAGTGTATTTTGGGGGGGCCAGTACTTC CAWSVFWGGQYF
TRBJ2-1 few 14 NA TRBV28 TGTGCCAGCAGTATGGACAGCTCCTACAATGAGCAGTTCTTC CASSMDSSYNEQFF
TRBJ1-5 NA 15 NA TRBV7-2 TGTGCCAGCAGCCGCCAATGGGGAGGGGATCAGCCCCAGCATTTT CASSRQWGGDQPQHF
TRBJ1-1 NA 13 NA TRBV12-3/TRBV12-4 TGTGCCAGCACCTTGGGAGGGGCCGGTGAAGCTTTCTTT CASTLGGAGEAFF
TRBJ2-1 NA 17 TRBD2 TRBV7-9 TGTGCCAGCAGCCCGAAACTCCGAGGCGGGAGGGGCTATGAGCAGTTCTTC CASSPKLRGGRGYEQFF
TRBJ1-2 NA 13 NA TRBV6-2/TRBV6-3 TGTGCCAGCAGTGGTGACAGGTTCTATGGCTACACCTTC CASSGDRFYGYTF
TRBJ1-1 NA 15 TRBD1 TRBV28 TGTGCCAGCAGTCGAGGGGGCCGGATGAACACTGAAGCTTTCTTT CASSRGGRMNTEAFF
TRBJ2-2 few 14 NA TRBV6-1 TGTGCCAGCAGTGAGTTTGTGGGCCCCGGGGAGCTGTTTTTT CASSEFVGPGELFF
TRBJ1-1 NA 13 TRBD1 TRBV7-2 TGTGCCAGCACCATGGACAGGGGGGATACTGCTTTCTTT CASTMDRGDTAFF
TRBJ1-1 NA 14 NA TRBV7-2 TGTGCCAGCAGCCCGCCGTTCAGAGGCACTGAAGCTTTCTTT CASSPPFRGTEAFF
TRBJ2-3 NA 13 NA TRBV14 TGTGCCAGCAGCCAAATGTCGGCGGGTACGCAGTATTTT CASSQMSAGTQYF
TRBJ2-7 NA 15 NA TRBV27 TGTGCCAGCAGTGCTAGAGGGTCCAACTCCTACGAGCAGTACTTC CASSARGSNSYEQYF
TRBJ2-7 NA 17 TRBD2 TRBV5-4 TGTGCCAGCAGCTTGCCGGCGGCTAGCGGGAGGTACACGGAGCAGTACTTC CASSLPAASGRYTEQYF
TRBJ1-6 NA 13 NA TRBV7-2 TGTGCCAGCAGCCCCAGAAACAATTCACCCCTCCACTTT CASSPRNNSPLHF
TRBJ2-3 NA 17 TRBD2 TRBV7-2 TGTGCCAGCAGCTTAGCGCCCGGGACTAGCCTCACAGATACGCAGTATTTT CASSLAPGTSLTDTQYF
TRBJ1-1 NA 14 NA TRBV18 TGTGCCAGCTCGCCTCCGGGACAAAGAATGGAAGCTTTCTTT CASSPPGQRMEAFF
TRBJ1-2 NA 14 NA TRBV6-2/TRBV6-3 TGTGCCAGCAGTTTATTAACAGAATACTATGGCTACACCTTC CASSLLTEYYGYTF
TRBJ2-1 NA 15 NA TRBV27 TGTGCCAGCAGTTTGACTAGTATAGGGTACAATGAGCAGTTCTTC CASSLTSIGYNEQFF
TRBJ2-4 NA 12 TRBD2 TRBV9 TGTGCCAGCAGCGGGACTAGCGGGGTTCAGTACTTC CASSGTSGVQYF
TRBJ2-1 NA 16 TRBD2 TRBV4-3 TGCGCCAGCAGCCAAGGGCTAGCGGGGACAACCAATGAGCAGTTCTTC CASSQGLAGTTNEQFF
TRBJ2-1 NA 15 NA TRBV28 TGTGCCAGCCCCCCCCCGACGGGGAGCTACAATGAGCAGTTCTTC CASPPPTGSYNEQFF
TRBJ1-1 few 15 NA TRBV18 TGTGCCAGCTCACCATATTCAGGGGAGAACACTGAAGCTTTCTTT CASSPYSGENTEAFF
TRBJ1-3 NA 17 TRBD1 TRBV27 TGTGCCAGCAGTTTACTCGCTCAGGGGGCCCCCGGAAACACCATATATTTT CASSLLAQGAPGNTIYF
TRBJ2-1 once 13 TRBD2 TRBV6-5 TGTGCCAGCAGATTGACTAGCGGGGGACGGCAGTTCTTC CASRLTSGGRQFF
TRBJ2-2 NA 15 NA TRBV7-7 TGTGCTAGCAGCTTAGGGCCTGGGGGGACCGGGGAGCTGTTTTTT CASSLGPGGTGELFF
TRBJ2-7 NA 15 NA TRBV2 TGTGCCAGCAGTGTAGGCGGGGATAGCTCCTACGAGCAGTACTTC CASSVGGDSSYEQYF
TRBJ2-7 NA 15 TRBD2 TRBV29-1 TGCAGCGTTGAAGATCCGCAGGCGGGGGACTACGAGCAGTACTTC CSVEDPQAGDYEQYF
TRBJ1-1 NA 16 TRBD1 TRBV10-3 TGTGCCATCAGCGAAAGGACAGGGGTTGGGAACACTGAAGCTTTCTTT CAISERTGVGNTEAFF
TRBJ1-1 NA 12 NA TRBV11-2 TGTGCCAGCAGCTTACCGGGTACTGAAGCTTTCTTT CASSLPGTEAFF
TRBJ2-1 NA 14 TRBD2 TRBV9 TGTGCCAGCAGCGTATTTAGCGGGGGCAATGAGCAGTTCTTC CASSVFSGGNEQFF
TRBJ1-5 NA 13 NA TRBV19 TGTGCCAGTAGCCCAGGGTTGAATCAGCCCCAGCATTTT CASSPGLNQPQHF
TRBJ2-1 many 18 TRBD2 TRBV29-1 TGCAGCGTTGGGGGGACTAGCGGGAGGGCGTTAACCTACAATGAGCAGTTCTTC CSVGGTSGRALTYNEQFF
TRBJ2-7 NA 15 TRBD1 TRBV18 TGTGCCAGCTCACCGAAGACAGGGGGCGGCCACGAGCAGTACTTC CASSPKTGGGHEQYF
TRBJ1-5 NA 15 NA TRBV19 TGTGCCAGTAGTATCGAGACCCGGACTACTCAGCCCCAGCATTTT CASSIETRTTQPQHF